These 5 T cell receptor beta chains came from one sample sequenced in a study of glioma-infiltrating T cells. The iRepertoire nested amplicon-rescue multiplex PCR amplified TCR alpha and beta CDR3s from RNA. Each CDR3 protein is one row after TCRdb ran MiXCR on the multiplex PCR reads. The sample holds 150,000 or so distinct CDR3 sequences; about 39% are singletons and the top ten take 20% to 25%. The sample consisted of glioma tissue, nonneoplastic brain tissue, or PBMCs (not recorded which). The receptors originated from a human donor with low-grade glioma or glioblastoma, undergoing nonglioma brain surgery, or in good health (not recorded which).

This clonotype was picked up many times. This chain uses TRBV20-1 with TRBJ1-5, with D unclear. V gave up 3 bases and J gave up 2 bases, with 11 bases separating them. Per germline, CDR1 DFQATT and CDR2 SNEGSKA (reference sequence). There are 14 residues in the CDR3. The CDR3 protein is CSASGDSGNQPQHF. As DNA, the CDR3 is TGCAGTGCTAGCGGCGATTCGGGCAATCAGCCCCAGCATTTT.

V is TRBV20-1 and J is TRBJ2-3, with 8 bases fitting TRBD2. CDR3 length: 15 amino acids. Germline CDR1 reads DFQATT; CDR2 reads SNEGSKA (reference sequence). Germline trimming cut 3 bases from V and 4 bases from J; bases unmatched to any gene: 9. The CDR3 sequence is CSASNPGLGSDTQYF. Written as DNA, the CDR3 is TGCAGTGCTAGCAACCCGGGACTAGGCTCAGATACGCAGTATTTT.

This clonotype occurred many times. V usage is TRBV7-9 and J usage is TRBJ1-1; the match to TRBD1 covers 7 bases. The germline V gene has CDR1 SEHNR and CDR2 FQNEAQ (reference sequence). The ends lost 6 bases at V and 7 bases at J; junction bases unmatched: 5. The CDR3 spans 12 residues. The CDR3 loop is CASRRTGNEAFF. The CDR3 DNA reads TGTGCCAGCAGGAGGACAGGCAATGAAGCTTTCTTT.

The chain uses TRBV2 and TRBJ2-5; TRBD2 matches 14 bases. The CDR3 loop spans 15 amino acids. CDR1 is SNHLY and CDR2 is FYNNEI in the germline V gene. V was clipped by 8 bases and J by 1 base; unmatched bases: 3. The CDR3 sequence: CASRGTSGSQETQYF. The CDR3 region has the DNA TGTGCCAGCCGGGGGACTAGCGGGAGCCAAGAGACCCAGTACTTC.

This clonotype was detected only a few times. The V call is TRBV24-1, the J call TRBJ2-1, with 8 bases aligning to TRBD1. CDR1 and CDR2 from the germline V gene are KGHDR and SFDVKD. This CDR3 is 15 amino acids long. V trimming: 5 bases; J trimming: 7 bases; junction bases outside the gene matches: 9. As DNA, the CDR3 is TGTGCCACCAGTGTCGCAGGGGGCGGACAAAATGAGCAGTTCTTC. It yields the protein CATSVAGGGQNEQFF.